Below are 15 T cell receptor beta chains sequenced from a single sample in a study of cytomegalovirus exposure and HLA in healthy donors. Amplification used 60 Vbeta primers and 13 Jbeta primers. Generated by immunoSEQ multiplex PCR, the TCRdb table keeps only in-frame clones and is missing some. The sample has about 110,000 clones, approximately 80% seen once. Input material: PBMCs. These receptors all come from a human donor in good health.

This clone was seen only once. V usage is TRBV6-6 and J usage is TRBJ1-1; D call uncertain. This CDR3 spans 15 amino acids. The germline V and J ends were trimmed by 0 bases and 4 bases, with 12 bases remaining between them. CDR1 is MNHNY and CDR2 is SVGAGI in the germline V gene (reference sequence). CDR3 sequence (DNA): TGTGCCAGCAGTTACTCCGAGGGCCTGATCACTGAAGCTTTCTTT. Protein: CASSYSEGLITEAFF.

This clone showed up just a few times. This sequence joins TRBV6-1 and TRBJ2-4; 10 bases are a match to TRBD1. V gave up 3 bases and J gave up 7 bases; unmatched junction bases: 6. Germline-derived CDR1 and CDR2 are MNHNS and SASEGT. The CDR3 runs to 15 residues. CDR3 nucleotide sequence: TGTGCCAGCAGTGATACCCGGACAGGGGGGAACATTCAGTACTTC. It yields the protein CASSDTRTGGNIQYF.

The chain links TRBV10-1 to TRBJ2-1; the match to TRBD2 covers 14 bases. V trimming: 4 bases; J trimming: 8 bases; junction bases outside the gene matches: 4. Germline values: CDR1 WNHNN, CDR2 SYGVQD (reference sequence). The CDR3 covers 15 residues. In DNA, the CDR3 is TGCGCCAGCAGTGCGGGGACTAGCGGGAGTGATGAGCAGTTCTTC. This sequence encodes CASSAGTSGSDEQFF.

The rearrangement joins TRBV10-3 to TRBJ2-2; D is uncertain. V was cut by 0 bases and J by 0 bases, with 14 bases left in between. Looked up from germline, CDR1 is ENHRY and CDR2 is SYGVKD. This CDR3 has 18 residues. DNA of the CDR3: TGTGCCATCAGTGAGTCGACAAGAGTATCCGCGAACACCGGGGAGCTGTTTTTT. It specifies CAISESTRVSANTGELFF.

This clone occurred once. The V and J genes are TRBV7-2 and TRBJ2-3; TRBD2 might be the D (5 bases). V dropped 5 bases and J dropped 1 base, with 10 bases sitting between them. Germline V CDR1 and CDR2: SGHTA, FQGNSA. The length of the CDR3 is 14 residues. CDR3 nucleotide sequence: TGTGCCAGCAGCCCCCGTAGCGGCACAGATACGCAGTATTTT. Protein product: CASSPRSGTDTQYF.

V is TRBV30 and J is TRBJ2-7; TRBD2 matches 9 bases. V lost 2 bases to trimming and J lost 3 bases; unmatched junction nucleotides: 2. Germline-derived CDR1 and CDR2 are GTSNPN and SVGIG (reference sequence). The CDR3 runs 13 residues. CDR3 DNA sequence: TGTGCCTGGAGTAGACTAGCGGACTACGAGCAGTACTTC. Protein: CAWSRLADYEQYF.

The V call is TRBV5-4, the J call TRBJ2-1, with 14 bases aligning to TRBD2. The germline V gene has CDR1 SGHNT and CDR2 YYREEE (reference sequence). V was clipped by 3 bases and J by 6 bases; unmatched bases: 5. This CDR3 region has 16 residues. The DNA for the CDR3 is TGTGCCAGCAGCTCCCGACTAGCGGGGGGGGGCAATGAGCAGTTCTTC. It encodes CASSSRLAGGGNEQFF. Combining the CDR3 with reference TRBV5-4 and TRBJ2-1 gives the whole variable domain ETGVTQSPTHLIKTRGQQVTLRCSSQSGHNTVSWYQQALGQGPQFIFQYYREEENGRGNFPPRFSGLQFPNYSSELNVNALELDDSALYLCASSSRLAGGGNEQFFGPGTRLTVL.

DNA for the CDR3: TGTGCCAGCAGCTCGGAGACTAGCACGCAGTATTTT. It is translated as CASSSETSTQYF. The chain combines TRBV7-6 with TRBJ2-3; 7 positions match TRBD2. CDR3 length: 12 residues. Trimming cost V 4 bases and J 9 bases; bases outside gene matches: 4. The germline CDR1 and CDR2 sequences are SGHVS and FNYEAQ. Together with reference TRBV7-6 and TRBJ2-3, the CDR3 gives the full variable domain: GAGVSQSPRYKVTKRGQDVALRCDPISGHVSLYWYRQALGQGPEFLTYFNYEAQQDKSGLPNDRFSAERPEGSISTLTIQRTEQRDSAMYRCASSSETSTQYFGPGTRLTVL.

V usage is TRBV18 and J usage is TRBJ1-1, with 7 bases aligning to TRBD1. Looked up from germline, CDR1 is KGHSH and CDR2 is LQKENI. With V trimmed by 0 bases and J by 4 bases, 5 bases remained unmatched. The CDR3 totals 15 residues. The CDR3 DNA sequence: TGTGCCAGCTCACCACCGTCACAGGGGAGCACTGAAGCTTTCTTT. Translation: CASSPPSQGSTEAFF.

The chain recombines TRBV15 with TRBJ2-5, with a tentative D call TRBD1 (6 bases). V lost 3 bases and J 2 bases, leaving 13 bases between the germline ends. Germline V gene sequence: CDR1 LNHNV, CDR2 YYDKDF (reference sequence). This CDR3 has 15 amino acids. The CDR3 region is CATSRDSPKQETQYF. The DNA for the CDR3 is TGTGCCACCAGCAGGGACAGCCCAAAACAAGAGACCCAGTACTTC.

The V call is TRBV27, the J call TRBJ2-7; 9 bases agree with TRBD2. Trimming removed 6 bases from V and 0 bases from J; junction bases left unmatched: 6. From germline, CDR1 is MNHEY and CDR2 SMNVEV (reference sequence). This CDR3 is 15 amino acids long. The CDR3 nucleotides read TGTGCCAGCAGCAAAGCGGGAGGAGGCTCCTACGAGCAGTACTTC. Translating it yields CASSKAGGGSYEQYF.

This clone was seen more than once but under ten times. The chain carries TRBV5-1 and TRBJ2-5; D perhaps matches TRBD1 (6 bases). V was trimmed by 0 bases and J by 4 bases, leaving 10 bases between them. CDR1 is SGHRS, CDR2 YFSETQ, per germline. CDR3 size: 14 residues. CDR3 sequence: CASSLGQGLETQYF. As DNA, the CDR3 is TGCGCCAGCAGCTTGGGTCAGGGGTTAGAGACCCAGTACTTC. Filled out from reference TRBV5-1 and TRBJ2-5, the complete variable domain reads KAGVTQTPRYLIKTRGQQVTLSCSPISGHRSVSWYQQTPGQGLQFLFEYFSETQRNKGNFPGRFSGRQFSNSRSEMNVSTLELGDSALYLCASSLGQGLETQYFGPGTRLLVL.

The V call is TRBV5-6, the J call TRBJ2-2; D uncertain. The V end was cut by 0 bases, the J end by 7 bases, with 7 bases between. In germline, CDR1 is SGHDT, CDR2 YYEEEE. The CDR3 extends over 13 amino acids. The DNA of the CDR3 is TGTGCCAGCAGCTTGGGGCGGTTCGGGGAGCTGTTTTTT. Residues: CASSLGRFGELFF.

This clone was seen only a few times. The J gene is TRBJ2-3, the V gene TRBV7-8; D not resolved. With 1 base removed from V and 0 bases from J, the gap between germline ends came to 11 bases. CDR3 length: 16 residues. In germline, CDR1 is SGHVS, CDR2 FQNEAQ. The CDR3 reads CASSLGGTSSTDTQYF. DNA for the CDR3: TGTGCCAGCAGCTTAGGCGGAACCTCAAGCACAGATACGCAGTATTTT. The variable domain in full, with the rest retrieved from reference TRBV7-8 and TRBJ2-3, is GAGVSQSPRYKVAKRGQDVALRCDPISGHVSLFWYQQALGQGPEFLTYFQNEAQLDKSGLPSDRFFAERPEGSVSTLKIQRTQQEDSAVYLCASSLGGTSSTDTQYFGPGTRLTVL.

V and J are TRBV15 and TRBJ2-7; maybe TRBD2 (6 bases). CDR1 and CDR2 (germline): LNHNV, YYDKDF (reference sequence). The CDR3 sequence is 18 residues long. The germline V and J ends were trimmed by 0 bases and 0 bases, with 18 bases remaining between them. CDR3 region: CATSRDSDRDSSSYEQYF. In DNA, the CDR3 is TGTGCCACCAGCAGAGATTCAGACCGGGACTCCAGCTCCTACGAGCAGTACTTC.